This T cell receptor (beta chain) was retrieved from a study of T cell responses to AZD1222 COVID-19 vaccine. The data were produced by immunoSEQ multiplex PCR, yet TCRdb's version contains in-frame clones alone and is incomplete. The sample has some 140,000 clones; just under 95% are singletons. Here the sequenced sample was peripheral blood, taken 28 days after the second AZD1222 dose. This sequence was found in an adult who received the AZD1222 COVID-19 vaccine.

CDR3 region: CASTSDVIGEKLFF. The DNA of the CDR3 is TGTGCCAGCACGTCGGACGTGATAGGTGAAAAACTGTTTTTT. The chain employs TRBV28 and TRBJ1-4; D unresolved. Trimming took off 7 bases at V and 7 bases at J, with 16 bases between the two ends. Per germline, CDR1 MDHEN and CDR2 SYDVKM. The CDR3 has 14 residues.